These T cell receptor beta chains were read from a single sample in a study of cytomegalovirus exposure and HLA in healthy donors. The data were produced by immunoSEQ multiplex PCR, yet TCRdb's version contains in-frame clones alone and is incomplete. There are 56,000 or so clones in the sample, with 26% held by the top ten. Sequencing input: PBMCs. The receptors shown here come from a man aged 40-49 years in good health and CMV-seropositive. CDR3s include the opening cysteine and the closing phenylalanine or tryptophan. D genes are given only for firm matches. Rows may omit the clone size; those that give it use once, few, many or a size class.

size | J | D | V | DNA | CDR3
- | TRBJ2-7 | - | TRBV19 | TGTGCCAGTAGTATTCAGGGGCATCTCTACGAGCAGTACTTC | CASSIQGHLYEQYF
- | TRBJ1-4 | TRBD1 | TRBV4-3 | TGCGCCAGCAGCCCTGGGACAGGGGGGGAAAAACTGTTTTTT | CASSPGTGGEKLFF
- | TRBJ2-3 | TRBD1 | TRBV19 | TGTGCCAGTAGTACATACCTGGGGACAGCCCAAGATACGCAGTATTTT | CASSTYLGTAQDTQYF
- | TRBJ2-3 | TRBD2 | TRBV27 | TGTGCCAGCAGCGGGACTAGCGGGAGTTGGGCAGATACGCAGTATTTT | CASSGTSGSWADTQYF
- | TRBJ2-3 | TRBD1 | TRBV11-3 | TGTGCCAGCAGCTTCGGGACAGGGGCAGATACGCAGTATTTT | CASSFGTGADTQYF
- | TRBJ2-1 | TRBD2 | TRBV2 | TGTGCCGTATTGGGACTAGCCGGCAATGAGCAGTTCTTC | CAVLGLAGNEQFF
- | TRBJ2-2 | TRBD1 | TRBV14 | TGTGCCAGCAGCCCACACAGGGGCTCCGGGGAGCTGTTTTTT | CASSPHRGSGELFF
- | TRBJ2-3 | TRBD2 | TRBV5-1 | TGCGCCAGCAGCTCGTCCGGGCGGGGGGGCGTAGATACGCAGTATTTT | CASSSSGRGGVDTQYF
- | TRBJ2-7 | - | TRBV19 | TGTGCCAGTAGTATAGAAGGGGTCTACGAGCAGTACTTC | CASSIEGVYEQYF
medium-sized | TRBJ2-1 | TRBD2 | TRBV6-4 | TGTGCCAGCAGCATAAGCGGGGACTCCTACAATGAGCAGTTCTTC | CASSISGDSYNEQFF
- | TRBJ2-1 | - | TRBV2 | TGTGCCAGCAGTGAAGCGCTAAGTGAGCAGTTCTTC | CASSEALSEQFF
- | TRBJ1-1 | TRBD1 | TRBV5-1 | TGCGCCAGCAGCTTGGTTGGACAGGGGTGGCACACTGAAGCTTTCTTT | CASSLVGQGWHTEAFF
- | TRBJ2-1 | TRBD2 | TRBV9 | TGTGCCAGCAGCTCTCATGGGCCCGGGACTAGCGGGACCAATGAGCAGTTCTTC | CASSSHGPGTSGTNEQFF
- | TRBJ2-3 | TRBD1 | TRBV5-6 | TGTGCCAGCAGCTTGTTCCCCGAGGGACAGAGTACAGATACGCAGTATTTT | CASSLFPEGQSTDTQYF
- | TRBJ2-7 | - | TRBV7-9 | TGTGCCAGCAGCCCGGTGCTAGCGTTCTCCTACGAGCAGTACTTC | CASSPVLAFSYEQYF
- | TRBJ1-1 | - | TRBV5-6 | TGTGCCAGCAGCCCCCAGGGGAGGGGTGAAGCTTTCTTT | CASSPQGRGEAFF
- | TRBJ2-7 | - | TRBV6-1 | TGTGCCAGCAGTGAACTCACAGGTTCGTCCTACGAGCAGTACTTC | CASSELTGSSYEQYF
- | TRBJ2-3 | - | TRBV11-2 | TGTGCCAGCAGCTTAGGAGGGACTAGCACAGATACGCAGTATTTT | CASSLGGTSTDTQYF
- | TRBJ2-2 | TRBD1 | TRBV28 | TGTGCCAGCAGTTTAACAGGGGGCATCGGGGAGCTGTTTTTT | CASSLTGGIGELFF
- | TRBJ2-4 | TRBD2 | TRBV7-3 | TGTGCCAGCAGCTACCTGGGGACGGGGGGAGCCAAAAACATTCAGTACTTC | CASSYLGTGGAKNIQYF
- | TRBJ2-3 | - | TRBV28 | TGTGCCAGCAGTTTGGAGCGGCACACAGATACGCAGTATTTT | CASSLERHTDTQYF
- | TRBJ2-1 | - | TRBV27 | TGTGCCAGCAGTACGACAGGGGAGGGGAATGAGCAGTTCTTC | CASSTTGEGNEQFF
- | TRBJ2-2 | TRBD2 | TRBV5-1 | TGCGCCAGCAGCTCCGGACTTCTAGCGGGAGGCCTGCGTGGCACCGGGGAGCTGTTTTTT | CASSSGLLAGGLRGTGELFF
- | TRBJ2-5 | - | TRBV2 | TGTGCCAGCAGTGAACACGGGGGTCAAGAGACCCAGTACTTC | CASSEHGGQETQYF
- | TRBJ1-4 | TRBD1 | TRBV5-1 | TGCGCCAGCAGCCGGGTGGGACAGGGGAATGAAAAACTGTTTTTT | CASSRVGQGNEKLFF
- | TRBJ2-7 | TRBD1 | TRBV9 | TGTGCCAGCAGCGCCCGGACAGGGATATACGAGCAGTACTTC | CASSARTGIYEQYF
- | TRBJ1-1 | - | TRBV30 | TGTGCCTGGAGTGTACAACAGAACACTGAAGCTTTCTTT | CAWSVQQNTEAFF
- | TRBJ1-2 | - | TRBV18 | TGTGCCAGCTCGCCCGGGACTCCCGGGAGGTATGGCTACACCTTC | CASSPGTPGRYGYTF
- | TRBJ2-7 | TRBD2 | TRBV5-8 | TGTGCCAGCAGCTCGACTAGCGGGAGGACCTTCTCCTACGAGCAGTACTTC | CASSSTSGRTFSYEQYF
- | TRBJ2-7 | - | TRBV28 | TGTGCCAGCACCTCTGGAAGCGGCGAGCAGTACTTC | CASTSGSGEQYF
- | TRBJ2-1 | TRBD1 | TRBV28 | TGTGCCAGCGCCAGTGGACAGGGCAACAATGAGCAGTTCTTC | CASASGQGNNEQFF
- | TRBJ1-1 | TRBD1 | TRBV28 | TGTGCCAGCTTCTACAGGGGGCCTGGTGAAGCTTTCTTT | CASFYRGPGEAFF
- | TRBJ2-2 | TRBD1 | TRBV18 | TGTGCCAGCTCACCAAGACAGGGGCAAGCCGGGGAGCTGTTTTTT | CASSPRQGQAGELFF
- | TRBJ2-7 | - | TRBV9 | TGTGCCAGCAGCGTAGCAGGGGCCTTGGATAGCTACGAGCAGTACTTC | CASSVAGALDSYEQYF
- | TRBJ2-2 | - | TRBV5-1 | TGCGTCACAAGCTTCGGAGGCCTCGTTAGGGCCTTTACCGGGGAGCTGTTTTTT | CVTSFGGLVRAFTGELFF
- | TRBJ2-7 | - | TRBV19 | TGTGCCAGTAGTGGGGCCTACTCCTACGAGCAGTACTTC | CASSGAYSYEQYF
- | TRBJ2-1 | - | TRBV9 | TGTGCCAGCAGCGGTGACTTCAACCCCAATGAGCAGTTCTTC | CASSGDFNPNEQFF
- | TRBJ1-2 | TRBD1 | TRBV6-1 | TGTGCCAGCAGTGTTGACAGGGATGGCTACACCTTC | CASSVDRDGYTF
- | TRBJ2-7 | TRBD1 | TRBV10-2 | TGCGCCAGTCTCTCCGGGACAGGGGCCAACTTCTACGAGCAGTACTTC | CASLSGTGANFYEQYF
- | TRBJ2-2 | - | TRBV7-9 | TGTGCCAGCAGCCGGCAGGCTCCCCCTCCGCCTGAGCTGTTTTTT | CASSRQAPPPPELFF
- | TRBJ1-2 | TRBD1 | TRBV4-3 | TGCGCCAGCAGCCAGAAACAGGGGAATGGCTACACCTTC | CASSQKQGNGYTF
- | TRBJ2-3 | TRBD1 | TRBV7-6 | TGTGCCAGCAGCCAGGGGGTCACAGATACGCAGTATTTT | CASSQGVTDTQYF
- | TRBJ2-5 | - | TRBV27 | TGTGCCAGCAGCCGATCCACTAGTAGAGGAGAGACCCAGTACTTC | CASSRSTSRGETQYF
- | TRBJ2-1 | - | TRBV4-3 | TGCGCCAGCAGCCAAGGGACTAACTCCTACAATGAGCAGTTCTTC | CASSQGTNSYNEQFF
- | TRBJ1-1 | - | TRBV19 | TGTGCCAGTAGTTTAGGAGCTGAAGCTTTCTTT | CASSLGAEAFF
- | TRBJ2-3 | TRBD2 | TRBV7-9 | TGTGCCAGCAGCTTTAGCGGGAGAGGGGATACGCAGTATTTT | CASSFSGRGDTQYF
- | TRBJ1-5 | - | TRBV5-6 | TGTGCCAGCAGCTCGCGGGTTCAGCCCCAGCATTTT | CASSSRVQPQHF